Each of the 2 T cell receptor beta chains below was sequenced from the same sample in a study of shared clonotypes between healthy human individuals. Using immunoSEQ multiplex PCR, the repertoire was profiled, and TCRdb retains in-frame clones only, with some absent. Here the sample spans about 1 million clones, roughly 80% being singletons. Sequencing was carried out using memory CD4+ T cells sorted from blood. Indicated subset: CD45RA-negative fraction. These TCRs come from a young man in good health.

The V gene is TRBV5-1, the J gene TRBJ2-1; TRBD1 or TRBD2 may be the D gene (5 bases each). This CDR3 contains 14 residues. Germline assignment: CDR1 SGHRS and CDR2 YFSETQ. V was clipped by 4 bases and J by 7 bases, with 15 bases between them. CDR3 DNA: TGCGCCAGCAGCCTCAGGGTTGGGGGAAATGAGCAGTTCTTC. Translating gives CASSLRVGGNEQFF.

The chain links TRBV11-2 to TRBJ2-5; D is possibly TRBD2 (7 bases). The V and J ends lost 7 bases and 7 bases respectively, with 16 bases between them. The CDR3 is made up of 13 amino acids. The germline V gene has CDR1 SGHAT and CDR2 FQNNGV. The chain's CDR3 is CASTPGEGGTQYF. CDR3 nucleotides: TGTGCCAGCACCCCCGGGGAGGGGGGGACCCAGTACTTC.